Listed here are 2 T cell receptor beta chains from one sample, sequenced in a study of CD8 T cells in Susac syndrome. The RNA input was roughly 0.5 to 1 ug, and it was reverse transcribed with random hexamers. Using its own MiXCR run on the immunoSEQ multiplex PCR reads, TCRdb lists one record per CDR3 protein. The table has around 81,000 distinct CDR3 sequences, approximately 95% seen once; the top ten hold 0.85% to 1%. Sample: CD8+ T cells from PBMCs. These receptors came from a human donor with Susac syndrome.

This clonotype was seen just once. V and J are TRBV9 and TRBJ2-1; tentative D call: TRBD1 (6 bases). V shed 3 bases and J shed 10 bases, with 17 bases lying between them. Germline loops: CDR1 SGDLS, CDR2 YYNGEE. The CDR3 spans 14 residues. For the CDR3, the DNA is TGTGCCAGCAGCGGCAGGGGAAATCGCCGCGAGCAGTTCTTC. It codes for CASSGRGNRREQFF.

The gene calls are TRBV5-6 and TRBJ2-5; TRBD2 matches at 7 bases. The CDR3 contains 13 residues. J gave up 7 bases and V 0 bases, and 3 bases lay outside the gene matches. Germline-derived CDR1 and CDR2 are SGHDT and YYEEEE. CDR3 in DNA: TGTGCCAGCAGCTTGGGTCCGGGGGGGACCCAGTACTTC. As protein: CASSLGPGGTQYF.